Presented here are 27 T cell receptor beta chains from one specimen sequenced in a study of shared clonotypes between healthy human individuals. CD45RO-negative, CCR7-selected cells formed the naive CD8 fraction, which excluded terminally differentiated effector memory CD45RA+ cells. Only in-frame clones appear in the TCRdb table, and some are missing; sequencing was by immunoSEQ multiplex PCR. Found here are around 580,000 clones, 95% to 98% of them singletons; the top ten hold more than 0.3%. Input material: naive CD8+ T cells sorted from blood. Receptors were obtained from a man aged 25-45 years in good health.

V usage is TRBV6-5 and J usage is TRBJ2-1; TRBD1 matches at 10 bases. V was clipped by 8 bases and J by 7 bases; unmatched bases: 8. Per the germline V gene, CDR1 is MNHEY and CDR2 is SVGAGI. The CDR3 loop spans 14 amino acids. CDR3 sequence: CASGRQGAPNEQFF. The DNA of the CDR3 is TGTGCCAGCGGTCGACAGGGGGCCCCGAATGAGCAGTTCTTC.

V usage is TRBV7-9 and J usage is TRBJ2-1; 9 bases align to TRBD2. The CDR3 has 17 residues. Trimming cost V 4 bases and J 6 bases; bases outside gene matches: 13. Germline-derived CDR1 and CDR2 are SEHNR and FQNEAQ (reference sequence). Written as DNA, the CDR3 is TGTGCCAGCAGCTCGGTTAGCGGGAGCCAAAGGGGCAATGAGCAGTTCTTC. Translated, it gives CASSSVSGSQRGNEQFF.

CDR3 sequence reads: CASSLGGTWETQYF. The CDR3 DNA is TGTGCCAGCAGCTTAGGCGGGACTTGGGAGACCCAGTACTTC. The J gene is TRBJ2-5, the V gene TRBV7-9; D possibly corresponds to TRBD2 (6 bases). Germline CDR1 and CDR2: SEHNR and FQNEAQ (reference sequence). V lost 1 base and J lost 5, with 11 bases in between. The CDR3 is 14 amino acids.

This clone was recorded only once. This CDR3 is CASSPKTRGAGEKLFF. CDR3 DNA sequence: TGCGCCAGCAGCCCAAAAACCCGGGGAGCAGGAGAAAAACTGTTTTTT. The rearrangement uses TRBV4-1 and TRBJ1-4; D is undetermined. The V end was cut by 4 bases, the J end by 8 bases, with 20 bases between. Per the germline V gene, CDR1 is MGHRA and CDR2 is YSYEKL. CDR3 length: 16 amino acids.

In regard to this clone: The sample has other DNA sequences that encode this CDR3 too. The J gene is TRBJ2-7, the V gene TRBV27; D is unclear. In germline, CDR1 is MNHEY, CDR2 SMNVEV (reference sequence). Trimming left V 3 bases short and J 2 bases short, with 8 bases between. The CDR3 runs to 13 residues. The chain's CDR3 is CASSFASTYEQYF. The CDR3 region has the DNA TGTGCCAGCAGTTTCGCTTCGACCTACGAGCAGTACTTC.

The chain is built from TRBV6-1 and TRBJ2-7; D might be TRBD1 (6 bases). The germline V gene encodes CDR1 MNHNS and CDR2 SASEGT. The CDR3 has 14 amino acids. V was pared by 5 bases and J by 2 bases, with 13 bases between. The chain's CDR3 is CASSFRDNPYEQYF. CDR3 DNA: TGTGCCAGCAGTTTCCGGGACAACCCCTACGAGCAGTACTTC.

The chain couples TRBV5-4 to TRBJ2-7; TRBD1 or TRBD2 may be the D gene (5 bases each). The CDR3 contains 14 residues. The ends were cut back, 0 bases at V and 2 bases at J, with 9 bases in the middle. Germline V CDR1 and CDR2: SGHNT, YYREEE (reference sequence). The CDR3 loop reads CASSLGDPAYEQYF. For the CDR3, the DNA is TGTGCCAGCAGCTTGGGGGACCCCGCCTACGAGCAGTACTTC.

The CDR3 loop reads CATKLAGYNEQFF. In DNA form, the CDR3 reads TGTGCCACCAAACTAGCGGGATACAATGAGCAGTTCTTC. V is TRBV15 and J is TRBJ2-1, with 10 bases fitting TRBD2. Unmatched junction bases numbered 1, after V lost 7 bases and J lost 4 bases. Germline CDR1 is LNHNV and CDR2 is YYDKDF (reference sequence). CDR3 length: 13 amino acids.

This clone was counted a single time. The chain links TRBV6-5 to TRBJ1-5, with D possibly being TRBD1 (6 bases). V was shortened by 8 bases and J by 4 bases, with 12 bases between the two germline ends. The CDR3 extends over 13 amino acids. The germline V gene has CDR1 MNHEY and CDR2 SVGAGI. The CDR3 region is CASGDNVNQPQHF. The CDR3 DNA is TGTGCCAGCGGGGACAACGTGAATCAGCCCCAGCATTTT.

The rearrangement uses TRBV9 and TRBJ2-1; 8 bases line up with TRBD1. The CDR3 spans 16 residues. Germline-derived CDR1 and CDR2 are SGDLS and YYNGEE. V trimming: 3 bases; J trimming: 4 bases; junction bases outside the gene matches: 9. The CDR3 spells CASSDEPGQVYNEQFF. The CDR3 region has the DNA TGTGCCAGCAGCGACGAACCGGGACAGGTATACAATGAGCAGTTCTTC.

This sequence joins TRBV5-5 and TRBJ1-2; 10 nucleotides line up with TRBD1. The CDR3 spans 15 residues. The germline CDR1 and CDR2 sequences are SGHKS and YYEKEE (reference sequence). V gave up 2 bases and J gave up 0 bases; unmatched junction bases: 1. This CDR3 reads CASSFGQGANYGYTF. The CDR3 bases are TGTGCCAGCAGCTTCGGACAGGGGGCTAACTATGGCTACACCTTC.

This sequence joins TRBV2 and TRBJ2-7; 9 bases are a match to TRBD1. The CDR3 is made up of 16 amino acids. V shed 1 base and J 7 bases; nucleotides not matched to a gene: 11. CDR1 and CDR2 from the germline V gene are SNHLY and FYNNEI. The DNA of the CDR3 is TGTGCCAGCAGTGAAGGACGTAACAGGGGGCTAGGGGAGCAGTACTTC. It specifies CASSEGRNRGLGEQYF.

The chain combines TRBV2 with TRBJ2-7; tentatively, D is TRBD1 or TRBD2 (5 bases each). V lost 2 bases to trimming and J lost 1 base, with 15 bases between them. The CDR3 covers 16 residues. Germline V lookup: CDR1 SNHLY, CDR2 FYNNEI. The CDR3 DNA sequence: TGTGCCAGCAGTGAACGGGACCCGGGGCCATCCTACGAGCAGTACTTC. Its protein is CASSERDPGPSYEQYF.

Here the CDR3 reads CASSDPWTGELFF. CDR3 DNA sequence: TGTGCCAGCAGTGATCCCTGGACCGGGGAGCTGTTTTTT. The V gene is TRBV6-4, the J gene TRBJ2-2; unclear D gene. Trimming removed 3 bases from V and 5 bases from J, with 7 bases in between. Germline V gives CDR1 MRHNA, CDR2 SNTAGT. The length of the CDR3 is 13 residues.

The rearrangement uses TRBV4-1 and TRBJ2-1, with 7 bases that match TRBD1. Germline trimming cut 1 base from V and 9 bases from J; bases unmatched to any gene: 3. Germline loops: CDR1 MGHRA, CDR2 YSYEKL. The CDR3 sequence is 13 residues long. The CDR3 DNA reads TGCGCCAGCAGCCAAGGAACAGGGGTTGAGCAGTTCTTC. This translates into CASSQGTGVEQFF.

This chain connects TRBV9 to TRBJ2-3, with D possibly matching TRBD2 (5 bases). Trimming shortened V by 0 bases and J by 2 bases, and 13 bases separated the two germline ends. Germline V gives CDR1 SGDLS, CDR2 YYNGEE. CDR3 size: 16 residues. The CDR3 DNA reads TGTGCCAGCAGCGTAGGCTTCGGAGGTTACACAGATACGCAGTATTTT. Translation gives CASSVGFGGYTDTQYF.

This chain joins TRBV2 and TRBJ2-1; 11 nucleotides agree with TRBD2. In germline, CDR1 is SNHLY, CDR2 FYNNEI. Germline trimming cut 6 bases from V and 7 bases from J; bases unmatched to any gene: 8. This CDR3 has 15 residues. CDR3 amino acids: CASRDTSGSMNEQFF. The CDR3 coding sequence is TGTGCCAGCAGGGATACTAGCGGGAGTATGAATGAGCAGTTCTTC.

V usage is TRBV29-1 and J usage is TRBJ1-3; D might be TRBD1 (5 bases). This CDR3 comprises 15 residues. Trimming took off 7 bases at V and 3 bases at J, with 19 bases between the two ends. The germline V gene has CDR1 SQVTM and CDR2 ANQGSEA. CDR3 region: CSAFDGTEDGNTIYF. DNA of the CDR3: TGCAGCGCATTTGACGGGACGGAAGATGGAAACACCATATATTTT.

The chain employs TRBV14 and TRBJ2-1; 11 bases are shared with TRBD2. Germline trimming cut 5 bases from V and 6 bases from J; bases unmatched to any gene: 9. The CDR3 contains 16 residues. Germline CDR1 reads SGHDN; CDR2 reads FVKESK. The DNA of the CDR3 is TGTGCCAGCAGCTACGGGACTAGCGGAGTCGGCAATGAGCAGTTCTTC. It yields the protein CASSYGTSGVGNEQFF.

The rearrangement uses TRBV13 and TRBJ2-5, with D unresolved. There are 13 residues in the CDR3. Germline CDR1 and CDR2: PRHDT and FYEKMQ (reference sequence). Trimming took off 5 bases at V and 2 bases at J, with 9 bases between the two ends. CDR3 bases: TGTGCCAGCAGCGCCGGGCATCAAGAGACCCAGTACTTC. Translating it yields CASSAGHQETQYF. Drawing the rest from reference TRBV13 and TRBJ2-5, the complete variable domain is AAGVIQSPRHLIKEKRETATLKCYPIPRHDTVYWYQQGPGQDPQFLISFYEKMQSDKGSIPDRFSAQQFSDYHSELNMSSLELGDSALYFCASSAGHQETQYFGPGTRLLVL.

The chain joins TRBV6-6 to TRBJ2-7, with D perhaps matching TRBD1 (6 bases). Trimming stripped 4 bases from V and 4 bases from J, with 11 bases between. Germline V CDR1 and CDR2: MNHNY, SVGAGI (reference sequence). CDR3 length: 13 amino acids. The CDR3 sequence is CASSSTQGYEQYF. In nucleotides, the CDR3 is TGTGCCAGCAGTTCAACACAGGGTTACGAGCAGTACTTC.

V gene TRBV27 combines with J gene TRBJ2-2; 11 bases agree with TRBD2. The germline CDR1 and CDR2 sequences are MNHEY and SMNVEV (reference sequence). After removal of 3 bases from V and 4 bases from J, the junction contained 4 bases not matched to a gene. There are 16 residues in the CDR3. CDR3 residues: CASSFIAGGPTGELFF. For the CDR3, the DNA is TGTGCCAGCAGTTTCATAGCGGGAGGGCCCACCGGGGAGCTGTTTTTT.

The chain has TRBV6-5 and TRBJ2-7; D gene ambiguous. CDR1 is MNHEY and CDR2 is SVGAGI in the germline V gene. The CDR3 loop spans 14 amino acids. Trimming shortened V by 5 bases and J by 3 bases, and 14 bases separated the two germline ends. CDR3: CASSLRVSDYEQYF. Here the CDR3 DNA reads TGTGCCAGCAGTCTAAGGGTATCCGACTACGAGCAGTACTTC.

This sequence joins TRBV6-6 and TRBJ1-5; D perhaps matches TRBD1 (6 bases). The CDR3 is made up of 16 amino acids. Trimming took 6 bases from V and 9 from J, leaving 24 bases between them. From germline, CDR1 is MNHNY and CDR2 SVGAGI (reference sequence). This chain's CDR3 is CASRASRDQGGSPQHF. For the CDR3, the DNA is TGTGCCAGCAGAGCCTCCAGGGACCAAGGGGGTTCGCCCCAGCATTTT.

The rearrangement joins TRBV4-3 to TRBJ2-5; TRBD2 might be the D (6 bases). V was trimmed by 8 bases and J by 7 bases, leaving 17 bases between them. Per germline, CDR1 LGHNA and CDR2 YSLEER. The CDR3 totals 13 residues. Here the CDR3 DNA reads TGCGCCAGCTCGTCCAGGGTCGGGGGGACCCAGTACTTC. This codes for CASSSRVGGTQYF.

V usage is TRBV10-1 and J usage is TRBJ2-3; 11 positions agree with TRBD2. CDR3 length: 16 residues. Germline V gene lookup returns CDR1 WNHNN and CDR2 SYGVQD (reference sequence). Trimming removed 2 bases from V and 0 bases from J; junction bases left unmatched: 1. CDR3 sequence (DNA): TGCGCCAGCAGTGAGGTAGCGGGAGGGAGCACAGATACGCAGTATTTT. This gives the protein CASSEVAGGSTDTQYF.

This chain joins TRBV6-1 and TRBJ2-5, with D tentatively TRBD1 (5 bases). The CDR3 spans 15 residues. V gave up 2 bases and J gave up 0 bases, with 10 bases separating them. Germline CDR1 reads MNHNS; CDR2 reads SASEGT. CDR3 loop: CASSEQGRHQETQYF. As DNA, the CDR3 is TGTGCCAGCAGTGAACAGGGCAGACACCAAGAGACCCAGTACTTC.